The sequence of this T cell receptor (beta chain) was determined in a study of T cells in Graves' hyperthyroidism and ophthalmopathy. The source material, RNA transcripts, was used to amplify TCR beta CDR3 regions. The HTBI primer set served for first-round RT-PCR of the TCR CDR3. TCRdb passed the multiplex PCR reads through MiXCR, listing each CDR3 protein once. This sample has around 800,000 distinct CDR3 sequences, with 35% to 45% found just once. V lost 0 bases, J lost 10 bases, and 6 bases lay in between. There are 11 residues in the CDR3. Germline-derived CDR1 and CDR2 are MGHRA and YSYEKL. The hyperthyroidism patients had all been newly diagnosed, and their disease duration was under 2 months. Their ages ranged from 18 to 65 years. PBMCs stemmed from less than 13 ml fresh peripheral blood.

The origin of this receptor is a young man with Graves' hyperthyroidism. Input material: blood. The chain joins TRBV4-1 to TRBJ1-1; D gene ambiguous. CDR3 in DNA: TGCGCCAGCAGCCAAGATTTAGGAGCTTTCTTT. Translation: CASSQDLGAFF.